The source of this TCR beta chain is a study of cytomegalovirus exposure and HLA in healthy donors. This PCR relied on a set of 60 Vbeta primers and 13 Jbeta primers. Generated by immunoSEQ multiplex PCR, the TCRdb table keeps only in-frame clones and is missing some. The table records around 140,000 clones, roughly three quarters of them present only once. The germline V gene has CDR1 LNHDA and CDR2 SQIVND (reference sequence). This CDR3 has 13 residues. The V segment lost 7 bases and the J segment 11 bases; nucleotides outside the gene matches: 8. This receptor was obtained from a young woman in good health and CMV-seronegative. Source material: PBMCs. The rearrangement uses TRBV19 and TRBJ1-5; the match to TRBD1 covers 10 bases. CDR3 amino acids: CASTDRGRNSQHF. The CDR3, as DNA: TGTGCCAGTACCGACAGGGGGCGAAACTCCCAGCATTTT.